These T cell receptor beta chains were read from a single sample in a study of CD8 T cells in ankylosing spondylitis. TCRdb independently ran MiXCR on the 5' RACE reads; one entry per CDR3 protein. The top ten clones hold approximately 32% of a sample with 250,000 to 300,000 distinct CDR3 sequences, about 20% of them seen once. The sample consisted of blood, either unsorted or a sorted T cell fraction (not recorded which). These receptors came from a male donor with ankylosing spondylitis or in good health (not recorded which). Both conserved end residues are part of each CDR3. D genes are given only for firm matches. For some rows the clone size is stated as once, few or many, or as a class when expanded; others skip it.

clone_size,d_call,j_call,cdr3_length,v_call,cdr3_aa,cdr3_nt
NA,TRBD2,TRBJ2-1,18,TRBV4-1,CASSQVQREQPPYNEQFF,TGCGCCAGCAGCCAAGTACAGCGGGAGCAGCCCCCCTACAATGAGCAGTTCTTC
few,NA,TRBJ2-1,13,TRBV11-2,CASSTTSWNEQFF,TGTGCCAGCAGCACCACTAGCTGGAATGAGCAGTTCTTC
many,NA,TRBJ2-3,12,TRBV12-3/TRBV12-4,CASSPTTDTQYF,TGTGCCAGCAGTCCGACCACAGATACGCAGTATTTT
NA,NA,TRBJ2-5,13,TRBV20-1,CSALRDLQETQYF,TGCAGTGCCCTCAGGGACTTACAAGAGACCCAGTACTTC
few,NA,TRBJ2-3,13,TRBV7-3,CASSYFKEDTQYF,TGTGCCAGCAGCTATTTCAAGGAAGATACGCAGTATTTT
NA,NA,TRBJ2-1,13,TRBV9,CASSSETYNEQFF,TGTGCCAGCAGCTCCGAGACGTACAATGAGCAGTTCTTC
NA,NA,TRBJ1-1,13,TRBV12-3/TRBV12-4,CASMPTENTEAFF,TGTGCCAGCATGCCGACCGAGAACACTGAAGCTTTCTTT
NA,NA,TRBJ1-1,16,TRBV27,CASSLLAGDLNTEAFF,TGTGCCAGCAGTTTATTGGCAGGGGATTTGAACACTGAAGCTTTCTTT
NA,TRBD1,TRBJ2-3,14,TRBV2,CATDDRVFTDTQYF,TGTGCCACGGACGACAGGGTTTTCACAGATACGCAGTATTTT
few,NA,TRBJ1-2,13,TRBV25-1,CASSYPGEDGYTF,TGTGCCAGCTCGTACCCCGGGGAGGATGGCTACACCTTC
few,TRBD2,TRBJ2-2,15,TRBV28,CASRELAGTTGELFF,TGTGCCAGCAGGGAACTAGCGGGAACTACCGGGGAGCTGTTTTTT
few,TRBD1,TRBJ1-5,15,TRBV18,CASSPPGQGSQPQHF,TGTGCCAGCTCACCTCCGGGACAGGGTAGTCAGCCCCAGCATTTT
few,TRBD2,TRBJ2-4,12,TRBV29-1,CSVPSGKNIQYF,TGCAGCGTTCCTAGCGGGAAAAACATTCAGTACTTC
NA,NA,TRBJ2-1,14,TRBV5-6,CASSPPPDRTEQFF,TGTGCCAGCAGCCCTCCTCCCGACAGAACTGAGCAGTTCTTC
NA,NA,TRBJ2-7,14,TRBV7-9,CASSSAMSSYEQYF,TGTGCCAGCAGCTCCGCCATGAGCTCCTACGAGCAGTACTTC
NA,NA,TRBJ1-4,13,TRBV6-5,CASSYRGGRKLFF,TGTGCCAGCAGTTACAGAGGCGGTCGAAAACTGTTTTTT
many,TRBD1,TRBJ2-7,13,TRBV28,CASWTGGSYEQYF,TGTGCCAGCTGGACAGGGGGCTCCTACGAGCAGTACTTC
once,NA,TRBJ2-5,13,TRBV4-1,CASSDPGEETQYF,TGCGCCAGCAGCGACCCTGGGGAAGAGACCCAGTACTTC
few,NA,TRBJ2-1,15,TRBV5-6,CASSLLSDSYNEQFF,TGTGCCAGCAGCTTGTTGAGCGATTCCTACAATGAGCAGTTCTTC
few,NA,TRBJ2-5,17,TRBV20-1,CSARDGHAMAHQETQYF,TGCAGTGCTAGAGATGGGCATGCGATGGCCCATCAAGAGACCCAGTACTTC
NA,NA,TRBJ2-3,13,TRBV24-1,CATSDSNTDTQYF,TGTGCCACCAGTGATTCGAACACAGATACGCAGTATTTT
many,NA,TRBJ2-6,15,TRBV7-9,CASSLTGTGANVLTF,TGTGCCAGCAGCTTAACAGGGACTGGGGCCAACGTCCTGACTTTC
NA,TRBD1,TRBJ2-1,12,TRBV29-1,CSVDRTGNEQFF,TGCAGCGTTGATCGGACAGGGAATGAGCAGTTCTTC
many,TRBD2,TRBJ2-7,17,TRBV4-3,CASSQTRLAGALGEQYF,TGCGCCAGCAGCCAGACTCGACTAGCGGGAGCTCTGGGGGAGCAGTACTTC
NA,NA,TRBJ1-2,15,TRBV4-1,CASSQASQANYGYTF,TGCGCCAGCAGCCAAGCCAGTCAAGCTAACTATGGCTACACCTTC